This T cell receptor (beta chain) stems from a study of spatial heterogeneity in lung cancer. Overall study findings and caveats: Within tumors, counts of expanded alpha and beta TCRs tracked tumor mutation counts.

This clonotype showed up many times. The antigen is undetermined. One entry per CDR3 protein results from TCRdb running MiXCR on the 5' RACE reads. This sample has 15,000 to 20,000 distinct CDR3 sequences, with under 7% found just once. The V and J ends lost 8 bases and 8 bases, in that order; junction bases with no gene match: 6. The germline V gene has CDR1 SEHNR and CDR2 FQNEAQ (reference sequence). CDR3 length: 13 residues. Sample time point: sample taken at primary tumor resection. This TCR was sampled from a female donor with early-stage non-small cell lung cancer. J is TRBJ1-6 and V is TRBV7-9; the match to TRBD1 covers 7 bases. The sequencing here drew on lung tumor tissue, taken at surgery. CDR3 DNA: TGTGCCAGCGGTGAACAGGGGTATTCACCCCTCCACTTT. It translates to CASGEQGYSPLHF.